This T cell receptor (beta chain) was sequenced in a study of type 1 regulatory T cells. Study summary: This in vitro CD4 product, T-allo10, is enriched for Tr1 cells and alloantigen-specific. Study-wide results and limits: Type 1 regulatory T cells had a more restricted TCR repertoire than non-type 1 regulatory T cells.

TCRdb re-called the reads through MiXCR, storing one row per CDR3 protein. The table lists over 55,000 distinct CDR3 sequences, around 49% of them singletons, with about 2% in the top ten. Worth noting for this clonotype: Its antigen is unidentified.

The V segment lost 4 bases and the J segment 5 bases; nucleotides outside the gene matches: 10. This CDR3 spans 15 amino acids. The sequenced sample was cultured non-Tr1 T cells, either the whole culture or a sorted T cell fraction (not recorded which). The source of this sequence is a human donor in good health. The J gene is TRBJ1-2, the V gene TRBV12-3 or TRBV12-4; 7 nucleotides line up with TRBD1. CDR3 coding DNA: TGTGCCAGCAGTTCGCGATCGACAGGGTATTATGGCTACACCTTC. It is translated as CASSSRSTGYYGYTF.